This T cell receptor beta chain appears in the sequencing data of a study of CD8+ T cells in alopecia areata. Study background: Treated patients took oral tofacitinib at 5 to 10 mg twice daily.

In germline, CDR1 is KGHSH, CDR2 LQKENI. V was pared by 4 bases and J by 5 bases, with 7 bases of the junction left unmatched. The CDR3 is made up of 15 amino acids. Worth noting for this clone: Its cognate antigen is unknown.

Study-wide findings and caveats: The study found TCR sharing across patients less clear than in mice, possibly for HLA reasons. For patients receiving tofacitinib, scalp clonality and expanded CD8+ clones among the top 100 significantly decreased.

Treatment specified: oral pan-JAK inhibitor, 5-10 mg twice daily. Peripheral blood samples and lesional scalp punch biopsies were obtained from alopecia areata patients. Reverse transcription of extracted RNA yielded cDNA, which provided the sequencing template. Only in-frame clones appear in the TCRdb table, and some are missing; sequencing was by immunoSEQ multiplex PCR. Of fewer than 250,000 clones in the sample, around 43% were seen once. Sequencing was performed on CD4+ T cells sorted from blood, taken at roughly week 38, from a patient treated with tofacitinib. This TCR was sampled from a human donor with alopecia areata. The V and J genes are TRBV18 and TRBJ2-7; 11 positions agree with TRBD1. CDR3 nucleotides: TGTGCCAGCTCACTGCAGGGACAGGGGGTGAACGAGCAGTACTTC. It specifies CASSLQGQGVNEQYF. Full variable domain (outside the CDR3, taken from reference TRBV18 and TRBJ2-7): NAGVMQNPRHLVRRRGQEARLRCSPMKGHSHVYWYRQLPEEGLKFMVYLQKENIIDESGMPKERFSAEFPKEGPSILRIQQVVRGDSAAYFCASSLQGQGVNEQYFGPGTRLTVT.